These 32 T cell receptor beta chains originate from one sample sequenced in a study of blood T cells in healthy people across ages. A second PCR, run for about 6 to 11 cycles, used a sample-barcoded 5' primer plus a J-beta primer mix. Each CDR3 protein gets one entry after TCRdb re-called the 5' RACE reads with MiXCR. Of hundreds of thousands of distinct CDR3 sequences listed, under 55% were seen once; the top ten hold about 21%. The sequenced sample was blood. The origin of the receptors is a man between 60 and 75 years old in good health.

The chain has TRBV9 and TRBJ2-7; no clear D. The CDR3 is 14 amino acids. Trimming took off 1 base at V and 4 bases at J, with 12 bases between the two ends. Germline V gene lookup returns CDR1 SGDLS and CDR2 YYNGEE. The CDR3 reads CASSVSSLAYEQYF. The CDR3 DNA reads TGTGCCAGCAGCGTATCCTCCCTCGCTTACGAGCAGTACTTC.

Concerning this clonotype: One end of the junction varies from germline; a read error may be responsible. V usage is TRBV12-3 or TRBV12-4 and J usage is TRBJ2-3; 11 nucleotides match TRBD1. The CDR3 runs 14 residues. In nucleotides, the CDR3 is TGTGCCAGCGCCGGACAGGGGGCCCCAGATGCGCAGTATTTT. Residues: CASAGQGAPDAQYF.

This clonotype was recorded a few times. V is TRBV7-9 and J is TRBJ2-3; D remains unclear. The germline V gene encodes CDR1 SEHNR and CDR2 FQNEAQ (reference sequence). V was cut by 6 bases and J by 2 bases, with 12 bases left in between. This CDR3 has 14 amino acids. The CDR3 here is CASRLTVDTDTQYF. The CDR3 coding sequence is TGTGCCAGCAGATTGACCGTCGACACAGATACGCAGTATTTT.

This chain connects TRBV6-1 to TRBJ1-1; 8 nucleotides align to TRBD1. There are 14 residues in the CDR3. V gave up 7 bases and J gave up 1 base; unmatched junction bases: 5. Looked up from germline, CDR1 is MNHNS and CDR2 is SASEGT. The CDR3 coding sequence is TGTGCCAGCACTTTGGGACAGGAGAACACTGAAGCTTTCTTT. Its protein is CASTLGQENTEAFF.

This clonotype was picked up a small number of times. The CDR3 DNA reads as TGCAGCGGAAGGACAGGGCGGAATGAAAAACTGTTTTTT. Translated, it gives CSGRTGRNEKLFF. V is TRBV29-1 and J is TRBJ1-4, with 8 bases fitting TRBD1. The germline CDR1 and CDR2 sequences are SQVTM and ANQGSEA. The CDR3 length is 13 residues. With 7 bases clipped from V and 5 bases from J, the junction kept 6 bases outside the gene matches. Full variable domain (missing parts from reference TRBV29-1 and TRBJ1-4): SAVISQKPSRDICQRGTSLTIQCQVDSQVTMMFWYRQQPGQSLTLIATANQGSEATYESGFVIDKFPISRPNLTFSTLTVSNMSPEDSSIYLCSGRTGRNEKLFFGSGTQLSVL.

This clonotype was found a few times. CDR3 sequence reads: CASSLVPLAGETQYF. The CDR3 nucleotides are TGTGCCAGCAGCTTAGTTCCACTAGCGGGGGAGACCCAGTACTTC. This chain connects TRBV11-2 to TRBJ2-5; 10 bases line up with TRBD2. V trimming: 1 base; J trimming: 5 bases; junction bases outside the gene matches: 4. The length of the CDR3 is 15 residues. Germline values: CDR1 SGHAT, CDR2 FQNNGV. The full variable domain, completed using reference TRBV11-2 and TRBJ2-5, is EAGVAQSPRYKIIEKRQSVAFWCNPISGHATLYWYQQILGQGPKLLIQFQNNGVVDDSQLPKDRFSAERLKGVDSTLKIQPAKLEDSAVYLCASSLVPLAGETQYFGPGTRLLVL.

The table lists this clonotype with many counts. The chain is built from TRBV5-1 and TRBJ2-5, with D tentatively TRBD1 (5 bases). Germline V gives CDR1 SGHRS, CDR2 YFSETQ. The CDR3 contains 14 residues. Trimming removed 4 bases from V and 2 bases from J, with 12 bases in between. The CDR3 DNA reads TGCGCCAGCAGCCTACAGGTCACACAAGAGACCCAGTACTTC. Its translation is CASSLQVTQETQYF.

This chain connects TRBV6-1 to TRBJ2-7; 8 bases are a match to TRBD2. The CDR3 loop spans 14 amino acids. The junction had 11 bases not matched to a gene; V was cut back by 7 bases and J by 6 bases. Germline CDR1 is MNHNS and CDR2 is SASEGT. The CDR3 DNA follows: TGTGCCAGCACTCCCGGGGGGGTACTCTTCGAGCAGTACTTC. Translation: CASTPGGVLFEQYF.

J is TRBJ1-6 and V is TRBV4-3; the D is unclear. This CDR3 contains 14 residues. The V end lost 0 bases, the J end lost 6 bases, and 6 bases lay between the germline ends. Germline lookup yields CDR1 LGHNA and CDR2 YSLEER. The CDR3 sequence is CASSQEATNSPLHF. The CDR3 nucleotides are TGCGCCAGCAGCCAAGAGGCCACTAATTCACCCCTCCACTTT.

This chain joins TRBV4-3 and TRBJ2-2; TRBD1 agrees at 8 bases. After removal of 1 base from V and 4 bases from J, the junction contained 5 bases not matched to a gene. CDR3 size: 16 residues. The germline V gene has CDR1 LGHNA and CDR2 YSLEER. CDR3 coding DNA: TGCGCCAGCAGCCAAGTCCAGGGGGCTGGCACCGGGGAGCTGTTTTTT. Its protein product is CASSQVQGAGTGELFF.

This clonotype was detected once. The CDR3 protein is CASRWDTTDTQYF. The DNA for the CDR3 is TGTGCCAGCAGGTGGGACACCACAGATACGCAGTATTTT. The chain has TRBV2 and TRBJ2-3, with a weak D call TRBD1 (6 bases). Trimming cost V 6 bases and J 2 bases, with 9 bases left between them. The CDR3 runs 13 residues. In germline, CDR1 is SNHLY, CDR2 FYNNEI.

The chain links TRBV12-3 or TRBV12-4 to TRBJ2-5; D perhaps matches TRBD2 (6 bases). TRBJ2-7 explains the end of the DNA better; the J call may be wrong. The CDR3 is made up of 14 amino acids. The CDR3 DNA follows: TGTGCCAGCAGTTTGGGCGGGGATCTCTACGAGCAGTACTTC. Translating it yields CASSLGGDLYEQYF.

The chain links TRBV20-1 to TRBJ2-1, with 8 bases aligning to TRBD2. The V and J ends lost 5 bases and 11 bases, in that order; junction bases with no gene match: 8. Germline-derived CDR1 and CDR2 are DFQATT and SNEGSKA (reference sequence). The CDR3 runs 12 residues. The chain's CDR3 is CSAGGLADKQFF. The CDR3 nucleotides are TGCAGTGCTGGAGGACTAGCCGATAAGCAGTTCTTC.

This chain uses TRBV10-3 with TRBJ1-1; D perhaps matches TRBD1 (6 bases). Trimming removed 4 bases from V and 4 bases from J, with 13 bases in between. Germline CDR1 is ENHRY and CDR2 is SYGVKD. The CDR3 contains 14 residues. The CDR3 nucleotides are TGTGCCATCAGTGGAGGCGGGGGCGGCACTGAAGCTTTCTTT. Amino acid sequence: CAISGGGGGTEAFF.

Turning to this clonotype: Germline and junction disagree at one end, which may indicate a read error. This chain uses TRBV4-1 with TRBJ2-1; D might be TRBD2 (5 bases). Germline values: CDR1 MGHRA, CDR2 YSYEKL. There are 12 residues in the CDR3. CDR3 protein: CANSLQLGEQFF. Written as DNA, the CDR3 is TGCGCCAACAGCCTTCAACTAGGTGAGCAGTTCTTC.

This clonotype turned up a few times. This chain links TRBV4-3 with TRBJ2-3; maybe TRBD2 (7 bases). Trimming cost V 1 base and J 4 bases, with 15 bases left between them. Per the germline V gene, CDR1 is LGHNA and CDR2 is YSLEER. This CDR3 spans 16 amino acids. This chain's CDR3 is CASSQGTGGRSDTQYF. The CDR3 DNA is TGCGCCAGCAGCCAAGGCACGGGGGGCAGGTCAGATACGCAGTATTTT.

The table lists this clonotype with a few counts. The chain employs TRBV6-2 or TRBV6-3 and TRBJ2-4; 9 bases fit TRBD1. V shed 5 bases, J shed 7 bases, and the junction held 15 bases outside the gene matches. Germline lookup yields CDR1 MNHEY and CDR2 SVGEGT. This CDR3 comprises 17 residues. The CDR3 DNA is TGTGCCAGCAGTCCTCGTCCCCCGACAGGGGGTTTGAACATTCAGTACTTC. As protein: CASSPRPPTGGLNIQYF.

This clonotype was recorded a few times. J is TRBJ2-3 and V is TRBV20-1, with TRBD2 identical over 7 bases. The germline CDR1 and CDR2 sequences are DFQATT and SNEGSKA (reference sequence). CDR3 length: 13 residues. V gave up 0 bases and J gave up 7 bases; unmatched junction bases: 4. The CDR3 is CSARDGLVHTQYF. The CDR3 coding sequence is TGCAGTGCTAGAGATGGACTAGTACATACGCAGTATTTT.

J is TRBJ2-1 and V is TRBV2; TRBD2 aligns across 8 bases. There are 16 residues in the CDR3. Germline loops: CDR1 SNHLY, CDR2 FYNNEI. With 2 bases clipped from V and 2 bases from J, the junction kept 5 bases outside the gene matches. The CDR3 DNA reads TGTGCCAGCAGTGAACTAGCGGGCTCCACCTACAATGAGCAGTTCTTC. Protein sequence: CASSELAGSTYNEQFF.

The CDR3 loop reads CASSPGLAGTTYEQYF. The DNA for the CDR3 is TGTGCCAGCTCACCGGGACTAGCGGGGACCACCTACGAGCAGTACTTC. V gene TRBV18 combines with J gene TRBJ2-5; TRBD2 agrees at 13 bases. The DNA matches TRBJ2-7 better at its end, which makes the J call doubtful. The CDR3 is 16 residues long. CDR1 and CDR2 from the germline V gene are KGHSH and LQKENI.

In the case of this clonotype: A read error may explain this, as a much larger clone is one base away. V is TRBV29-1 and J is TRBJ2-4; 10 nucleotides line up with TRBD1. The end of the DNA fits TRBJ2-7 better, so the J call may be wrong. The CDR3 is 13 residues long. CDR1 is SQVTM, CDR2 ANQGSEA, per germline. The CDR3 protein is CSTSRGQGREQYF. CDR3 sequence (DNA): TGCAGCACATCCCGGGGACAGGGGCGCGAGCAGTACTTC.

The V gene is TRBV5-5, the J gene TRBJ2-2; D possibly uses TRBD1 or TRBD2 (5 bases each). CDR1 and CDR2 (germline): SGHKS, YYEKEE (reference sequence). The CDR3 contains 18 residues. Trimming removed 2 bases from V and 0 bases from J, with 17 bases in between. The CDR3, as DNA: TGTGCCAGCAGCTTCAGGTCGGTACAGGACTCGAACACCGGGGAGCTGTTTTTT. As protein: CASSFRSVQDSNTGELFF.

V usage is TRBV10-3 and J usage is TRBJ2-1; possibly TRBD2 for D (6 bases). The DNA end favors TRBJ2-7, so the J call may be wrong. The CDR3 spans 16 residues. Looked up from germline, CDR1 is ENHRY and CDR2 is SYGVKD. In DNA, the CDR3 is TGTGCCATCAGCTCACCTCAGGGAGGCTCCTACAATGAGCAGTACTTC. Translated, it gives CAISSPQGGSYNEQYF.

V gene TRBV6-5 combines with J gene TRBJ2-5, with 7 bases identical to TRBD1. The CDR3 loop spans 14 amino acids. V shed 6 bases, J shed 2 bases, and the junction held 6 bases outside the gene matches. Germline V lookup: CDR1 MNHEY, CDR2 SVGAGI. CDR3 residues: CASRSTGRQETQYF. CDR3 in DNA: TGTGCCAGCAGGTCGACAGGGAGACAAGAGACCCAGTACTTC.

In its sample, this clonotype was seen a few times. The chain is built from TRBV4-3 and TRBJ2-4; D call uncertain. The CDR3 contains 14 residues. The V gene lost 0 bases and the J gene lost 7 bases, with 10 bases spanning the gap. CDR1 and CDR2 from the germline V gene are LGHNA and YSLEER. CDR3: CASSQEKWMNIQYF. As DNA, the CDR3 is TGCGCCAGCAGCCAAGAAAAGTGGATGAACATTCAGTACTTC.

There are a few counts of this clonotype. The chain uses TRBV6-2 or TRBV6-3 and TRBJ2-4; TRBD1 agrees at 9 bases. Trimming at V came to 1 base and at J to 10 bases, leaving 8 bases not matched to a gene. Germline V gene sequence: CDR1 MNHEY, CDR2 SVGEGT. The CDR3 covers 15 residues. The CDR3 spells CASSYLQGAPPIQYF. The CDR3 region has the DNA TGTGCCAGCAGTTACTTACAGGGGGCCCCCCCAATTCAGTACTTC.

The chain joins TRBV2 to TRBJ1-1; tentative D call: TRBD1 (5 bases). The CDR3 length is 16 residues. V was cut by 4 bases and J by 3 bases, with 18 bases left in between. CDR1 is SNHLY, CDR2 FYNNEI, per germline. The CDR3 DNA is TGTGCCAGCAGTGTCCGGGACTCTGGAATTTACACTGAAGCTTTCTTT. Amino acid sequence: CASSVRDSGIYTEAFF.

The chain has TRBV5-1 and TRBJ2-7, with D possibly TRBD1 on 5 matching bases. V shed 3 bases and J shed 5 bases, with 15 bases lying between them. CDR3 size: 14 residues. Germline-derived CDR1 and CDR2 are SGHRS and YFSETQ. The CDR3 nucleotides read TGCGCCAGCAGCTGGGCGCAGGGTTACAACGAGCAGTACTTC. This gives the protein CASSWAQGYNEQYF.

This chain links TRBV7-2 with TRBJ1-2; D not certain. The V gene's germline CDR1 is SGHTA and CDR2 FQGNSA. This CDR3 comprises 15 residues. Trimming removed 0 bases at V and 0 bases at J, with 8 bases between. The CDR3, as DNA: TGTGCCAGCAGCTTAGCGCTAACGGCTAACTATGGCTACACCTTC. Amino acids: CASSLALTANYGYTF.

In this sample, this clonotype turned up once. The chain combines TRBV29-1 with TRBJ1-2, with 8 bases aligning to TRBD1. The CDR3 has 12 residues. J was trimmed by 5 bases and V by 3 bases; bases with no gene match: 2. Germline assignment: CDR1 SQVTM and CDR2 ANQGSEA. The CDR3 DNA reads TGCAGCGTTGAGCAGGGGGCTTATGGCTACACCTTC. Its translation is CSVEQGAYGYTF.

This clonotype was seen a handful of times. J is TRBJ2-3 and V is TRBV7-9, with no clear D. The V gene's germline CDR1 is SEHNR and CDR2 FQNEAQ (reference sequence). V was cut by 5 bases and J by 5 bases, with 8 bases left in between. There are 12 residues in the CDR3. The CDR3, as DNA: TGTGCCAGCAGCCTAAATCTAGATACGCAGTATTTT. Protein: CASSLNLDTQYF.

Of note for this clonotype: Given a much more abundant clone one base away, this may be a read error. The rearrangement uses TRBV6-2 or TRBV6-3 and TRBJ2-3; no clear D gene. Trimming took off 4 bases at V and 6 bases at J, with 14 bases between the two ends. CDR3 length: 14 residues. CDR1 is MNHEY, CDR2 SVGEGT, per germline. Here the CDR3 DNA reads TGTGCCAGCAGTTCTAGACCAGGATTTGATACGCAGTATTTT. Translating gives CASSSRPGFDTQYF.